This T cell receptor (beta chain) was observed in a study of lung T cells in sarcoidosis with Löfgren's syndrome. In its sample, this clonotype is medium-sized. Its specificity is unknown. TCRdb passed the reads through MiXCR, listing each CDR3 protein once. The sample lists tens of thousands of distinct CDR3 sequences; about 20% were seen once. Regarding the study as a whole: Paired TRAV12-1/TRBV2 TCRs showed CDR3 homology and preferential pairing. Löfgren's syndrome patients reportedly showed greatest TRAV12-1 and TRBV2 expansion versus controls. Multiple Löfgren's syndrome patients reportedly shared TRAV12-1 and TRBV2 CDR3 motifs.

V lost 1 base, J lost 6 bases, and 18 bases lay in between. The CDR3 has 16 amino acids. Germline CDR1 is MNHNY and CDR2 is SVGAGI (reference sequence). This chain joins TRBV6-6 and TRBJ1-1; D possibly corresponds to TRBD1 (6 bases). The sample taken for sequencing was CD4+ T cells from PBMCs. This TCR was recovered from a human donor with sarcoidosis (Löfgren's syndrome or another form), or a control subject (not recorded which). CDR3: CASSYWKGTRRSEAFF. CDR3 DNA: TGTGCCAGCAGTTACTGGAAGGGGACAAGGCGGTCTGAAGCTTTCTTT.